One and the same sample provided the 9 T cell receptor beta chains below, sequenced in a study of T-cell reconstitution after alpha-beta-depleted transplantation in children. The authors prepared the TCRbeta library with unique molecular identifiers. TCRdb redid the calling of the PCR reads with MiXCR, one entry per CDR3 protein. Counted here are a few hundred thousand distinct CDR3 sequences, more than 9% occurring once; the ten biggest clones make up around 22%. The sample here was peripheral blood, taken 180 days after TCRalphabeta/CD19-depleted stem cell transplant. Receptors originate from a male patient aged 2 to 9 who had a stem cell transplant for chronic granulomatous disease, so the T cells may come from the graft donor.

This clonotype was seen ten or more times. The chain employs TRBV20-1 and TRBJ1-2; TRBD1 matches at 7 bases. The J segment lost 1 base and the V segment lost 0 bases, leaving 14 bases of the junction unmatched. Per germline, CDR1 DFQATT and CDR2 SNEGSKA (reference sequence). The CDR3 loop spans 18 amino acids. CDR3 loop: CSARDLIDRAILNYGYTF. CDR3 nucleotide sequence: TGCAGTGCTAGAGATCTTATTGACAGGGCCATCCTTAACTATGGCTACACCTTC.

This clonotype was recorded only once. J is TRBJ2-4 and V is TRBV20-1; TRBD1 agrees at 9 bases. Germline lookup yields CDR1 DFQATT and CDR2 SNEGSKA (reference sequence). CDR3 size: 17 residues. CDR3 in DNA: TGCTGCTCCAGGGGACAGGGTCCGGTCGACAGCCAAAACATTCAGTACTTC. Translating gives CCSRGQGPVDSQNIQYF.

In this sample, this clonotype turned up many times. This chain joins TRBV11-2 and TRBJ2-2, with D maybe TRBD2 (7 bases). V was clipped by 7 bases and J by 1 base, with 13 bases between them. In germline, CDR1 is SGHAT, CDR2 FQNNGV. The CDR3 covers 15 residues. The CDR3 loop is CASNWGGQNTGELFF. CDR3 DNA: TGTGCCAGCAACTGGGGGGGGCAGAACACCGGGGAGCTGTTTTTT.

Comment on this clonotype: A read error is possible here, since a much larger clone lies one base away. The gene calls are TRBV3-1 and TRBJ1-1, with 9 bases identical to TRBD1. There are 18 residues in the CDR3. V trimming: 4 bases; J trimming: 0 bases; junction bases outside the gene matches: 12. Germline lookup yields CDR1 LGHDT and CDR2 YNNKEL (reference sequence). CDR3 bases: TGTGCCAGCAGCCCCGGAATCAACACAGGGGGCATGAACACTGAAGCTTTCTTT. Amino acid sequence: CASSPGINTGGMNTEAFF.

This clonotype was counted ten times or more. This chain links TRBV12-3 or TRBV12-4 with TRBJ1-5; TRBD1 agrees at 7 bases. V trimming: 9 bases; J trimming: 2 bases; junction bases outside the gene matches: 4. The CDR3 spans 13 residues. CDR3 residues: CASSGGRNQPQHF. The CDR3 DNA sequence: TGTGCCAGTTCAGGGGGGCGCAATCAGCCCCAGCATTTT.

Comment on this clonotype: One base away lies a much larger clone, so this may be a sequencing read error. The gene calls are TRBV20-1 and TRBJ2-7; tentatively, D is TRBD2 (6 bases). The CDR3 totals 13 residues. The germline CDR1 and CDR2 sequences are DFQATT and SNEGSKA (reference sequence). CDR3 amino acids: CSALVLGGVEQHF. The CDR3 DNA is TGCAGTGCCCTAGTCCTGGGGGGAGTCGAGCAGCACTTC.

The gene calls are TRBV6-2 or TRBV6-3 and TRBJ2-1, with D perhaps matching TRBD2 (6 bases). The CDR3 is made up of 17 amino acids. V lost 2 bases and J lost 4, with 18 bases in between. Germline lookup yields CDR1 MNHEY and CDR2 SVGEGT. CDR3 in DNA: TGTGCCAGCAGTTACCCGACTTCTTCTAGCGCGTACAATGAGCAGTTCTTC. It translates to CASSYPTSSSAYNEQFF.

This clonotype came up many times. The V and J genes are TRBV29-1 and TRBJ2-5; perhaps TRBD2 as D (6 bases). The CDR3 consists of 14 residues. From germline, CDR1 is SQVTM and CDR2 ANQGSEA. Trimming pared 6 bases from V and 3 bases from J, leaving 17 bases between. CDR3 residues: CSVGGRVLKETQYF. In DNA, the CDR3 is TGCAGCGTCGGGGGAAGAGTCTTAAAAGAGACCCAGTACTTC. The full variable domain, rest sourced from reference TRBV29-1 and TRBJ2-5, is SAVISQKPSRDICQRGTSLTIQCQVDSQVTMMFWYRQQPGQSLTLIATANQGSEATYESGFVIDKFPISRPNLTFSTLTVSNMSPEDSSIYLCSVGGRVLKETQYFGPGTRLLVL.

This clonotype showed up many times. V usage is TRBV7-6 and J usage is TRBJ2-3; possibly TRBD2 for D (5 bases). Trimming stripped 3 bases from V and 4 bases from J, with 11 bases between. This CDR3 comprises 14 residues. CDR1 SGHVS and CDR2 FNYEAQ come from the germline V gene. The chain's CDR3 is CASSFSGGPDTQYF. CDR3 DNA: TGTGCCAGCAGCTTTTCAGGAGGACCAGATACGCAGTATTTT.